Below, one T cell receptor (beta chain) is given with its context. The data derive from a study of T-cell reconstitution after alpha-beta-depleted transplantation in children. V gave up 6 bases and J gave up 3 bases; unmatched junction bases: 22. Germline CDR1 is MGHDK and CDR2 is SYGVNS. The CDR3 consists of 20 residues. Unique molecular identifiers were incorporated during preparation of the TCRbeta library. MiXCR was run by TCRdb on the PCR reads, yielding one entry per CDR3 protein. This table holds almost 500,000 distinct CDR3 sequences, 9.5% to 15% found once. This specimen was PBMCs from the stem cell graft donor, taken from the stem cell graft. The sequence derives from a human donor who donated a stem cell graft to a child with combined immunodeficiency. V is TRBV25-1 and J is TRBJ2-2, with 7 nucleotides matching TRBD2. CDR3 protein: CASSGVTGWGGTLDTGELFF. The DNA for the CDR3 is TGTGCCAGCAGCGGGGTAACGGGGTGGGGAGGGACCCTTGACACCGGGGAGCTGTTTTTT.